This is a list of T cell receptor beta chains from one sample in a study of response to subunit inactivated influenza vaccine. TCRdb used MiXCR to reprocess the RT-PCR reads, holding one entry per CDR3 protein. The top ten hold less than 4% of the sample, which has 500,000 or so distinct CDR3 sequences, approximately 15% seen once. Sequenced here: CD4+ T cells sorted from PBMCs, sampled roughly 24 months after vaccination. These receptors originate from a man between 50 and 69 years old who received an inactivated influenza vaccine. Each CDR3 is given with its conserved first and last residue. D genes are given only for firm matches. Some rows mark clone size as missing; the rest say once, few, many or name a class of expanded clone.

NA TRBJ2-1 NA TRBV6-2/TRBV6-3 TGTGCCGGGCCTGTGAAGAATGAGCAGTTCTTC CAGPVKNEQFF
TRBD1 TRBJ2-2 few TRBV4-2 TGTGCCAGCAGCCAGGCGGGACAGGCCTTCACCGGGGAGCTGTTTTTT CASSQAGQAFTGELFF
TRBD1 TRBJ1-5 few TRBV29-1 TGCAGCGTCTCTCCCGGACAGGGTAGTCAGCCCCAGCATTTT CSVSPGQGSQPQHF
NA TRBJ2-7 NA TRBV27 TGTGCCAGCAGTGACCGGAGCTCCTACGAGCAGTACTTC CASSDRSSYEQYF
NA TRBJ2-5 few TRBV20-1 TGCAGTGCTAGAGATAAGGACCGGTCGCGAGAGACCCAGTACTTC CSARDKDRSRETQYF
TRBD2 TRBJ2-5 few TRBV7-8 TGTGCCAGCAGCTTAGGGCCTAGCGGGGTTGGGGAGACCCAGTACTTC CASSLGPSGVGETQYF
NA TRBJ2-7 NA TRBV28 TGTACCAGCAGTTTCCGCGACAGGTACGAGCAGTACTTC CTSSFRDRYEQYF
TRBD2 TRBJ2-1 few TRBV11-2 TGTGCCAGCAGCTCACGTGGACTAGCGGGACCGAGCTCCTACAATGAGCAGTTCTTC CASSSRGLAGPSSYNEQFF
NA TRBJ2-7 few TRBV20-1 TGCAGTGCTAGAGATCTTCCAGGCTACGAGCAGTACTTC CSARDLPGYEQYF
NA TRBJ2-3 NA TRBV28 TGTGCCAGCAGGGCCCCAGGAAAGATTACTAGCACAGATACGCAGTATTTT CASRAPGKITSTDTQYF
TRBD2 TRBJ2-1 NA TRBV5-5 TGTGCCAGCAGCCCGCTAGCGGGAGGGCAGGGTGAGCAGTTCTTC CASSPLAGGQGEQFF
NA TRBJ2-5 few TRBV5-1 TGCGCCAGCAGCTTGTCGGAGGGGCAAGAGACCCAGTACTTC CASSLSEGQETQYF
TRBD1 TRBJ1-1 NA TRBV29-1 TGCAGCGCTGGGGACAGGCGAAACACTGAAGCTTTCTTT CSAGDRRNTEAFF
NA TRBJ1-1 NA TRBV12-3/TRBV12-4 TGTGCCAGCAGTCGAGGGATTGTAGGCACCTTGGCTTTCTTT CASSRGIVGTLAFF
NA TRBJ2-5 NA TRBV6-2/TRBV6-3 TGTGCCAGCAGTTACCCCGGGGTCTGGGCGGCCCAGTACTTC CASSYPGVWAAQYF
TRBD1 TRBJ1-1 few TRBV11-2 TGTGCCAGCAGTCAAGGGAACAGGGGGGGCACTGAAGCTTTCTTT CASSQGNRGGTEAFF
TRBD2 TRBJ2-1 NA TRBV18 TGTGCCAGCTCACCACCGGTGCTAGCGGCCGAGCAGTTCTTC CASSPPVLAAEQFF
NA TRBJ1-1 NA TRBV29-1 TGCAGCGTCAGAAACAGGTACCATCCTGGCGAAGCTTTCTTT CSVRNRYHPGEAFF
NA TRBJ1-5 NA TRBV15 TGTGCCACCAGCAGAGACAGGGTGAATCAGCCCCAGCATTTT CATSRDRVNQPQHF
NA TRBJ2-7 many TRBV7-2 TGTGCCAGCAGCTCAGACGTCTCCTACGAGCAGTACTTC CASSSDVSYEQYF
TRBD1 TRBJ2-1 many TRBV5-1 TGCGCCAGCAGCGGGCAGACAGGGGTCTCCTACAATGAGCAGTTCTTC CASSGQTGVSYNEQFF
NA TRBJ2-1 many TRBV3-1 TGTGCCAGCAGCCAAGAACAACGTCAGCAGTTCTTC CASSQEQRQQFF
TRBD1 TRBJ2-5 NA TRBV5-1 TGCGCCAGCAGCCCCACTGGGACAGTCCAAGAGACCCAGTACTTC CASSPTGTVQETQYF
NA TRBJ2-7 NA TRBV6-2/TRBV6-3 TGTGCCAGCAGTCCCCCGGGACCTTCGTACGAGCAGTACTTC CASSPPGPSYEQYF
TRBD1 TRBJ2-5 few TRBV4-1 TGCGCCAGCAGCCTCCGAGGGGACAGACAAGAGACCCAGTACTTC CASSLRGDRQETQYF
TRBD2 TRBJ2-3 few TRBV20-1 TGCAGTGCTAGCTCTGCGGGGGAAGCCACAGATACGCAGTATTTT CSASSAGEATDTQYF
NA TRBJ1-4 once TRBV6-2/TRBV6-3 TGTGCCAGCAGTCAACCGGGACCCAAGGTTTTT CASSQPGPKVF
TRBD1 TRBJ2-5 few TRBV28 TGTGCCAGCAGTTCCGGGACAGGTTTGGACTTC CASSSGTGLDF
NA TRBJ2-5 NA TRBV20-1 TGCAGTGCTAGATTAGTGCGGGGATCCCAAGAGACCCAGTACTTC CSARLVRGSQETQYF
NA TRBJ2-1 many TRBV5-1 TGTGCCAGCAGCCTGGGGTCCGGAGAGCAGTTCTTC CASSLGSGEQFF
TRBD1 TRBJ2-1 few TRBV5-1 TGCGCCAGCAGCTGGTACAGGGGGCGACAAGGAGATGAGCAGTTCTTC CASSWYRGRQGDEQFF
TRBD2 TRBJ2-5 few TRBV20-1 TGCAGTGCTAGGGGACTAGCGGGAGAAGGTGCTGGGACCCAGTACTTC CSARGLAGEGAGTQYF
NA TRBJ1-2 NA TRBV6-1 TGTGCCAGCAGATCCGGGACGGGGTATCGCTACACCTTC CASRSGTGYRYTF
NA TRBJ1-5 few TRBV27 TGTGCCAGCAGTTTTGGGGGGCGGTTTCAGCCCCAGCATTTT CASSFGGRFQPQHF
TRBD1 TRBJ1-2 NA TRBV7-2 TGTGCCAGCAGCATAGGGACAGTATCTAACTATGGCTACACCTTC CASSIGTVSNYGYTF
TRBD1 TRBJ1-1 NA TRBV12-3/TRBV12-4 TGTGCCAGCAGTCGCACAGGGGCTGAAGCTTTCTTT CASSRTGAEAFF
NA TRBJ2-5 many TRBV28 TGTGCCAGCAGTTTGCCCAGACGTCTGTCCCAAGAGACCCAGTACTTC CASSLPRRLSQETQYF
TRBD1 TRBJ2-7 few TRBV6-1 TGTGCCAGCAGTAGACAGGGGCCTGACTACGAGCAGTACTTC CASSRQGPDYEQYF
NA TRBJ2-1 many TRBV27 TGTGCCAGCCGATTCTACAATGAGCAGTTCTTC CASRFYNEQFF
NA TRBJ2-1 NA TRBV5-4 TGTGCCAGCAGCCCTAGGGATGGGCGGTCCTACAATGAGCAGTTCTTC CASSPRDGRSYNEQFF
NA TRBJ1-2 NA TRBV29-1 TGCAGCGTTGAAGGGCATCCGGGCTATGGCTACACCTTC CSVEGHPGYGYTF
TRBD2 TRBJ2-3 few TRBV7-9 TGTGCCAGCAGCACGGGGGGAGCGGGAGCCGCAGATACGCAGTATTTT CASSTGGAGAADTQYF
NA TRBJ2-2 NA TRBV7-8 TGTGCCAGCAGCTTTGTAGCTACGGTTAGGGCCGGGGAGCTGTTTTTT CASSFVATVRAGELFF
NA TRBJ2-5 few TRBV3-1 TGTGCCAGCAGCACCACCGGGACGCCCGAGCTCCAGTACTTC CASSTTGTPELQYF
TRBD1 TRBJ2-2 few TRBV15 TGTGCCACCAGCCTTCTGGGACAGGGGAACACCGGGGAGCTGTTTTTT CATSLLGQGNTGELFF
NA TRBJ1-1 few TRBV12-3/TRBV12-4 TGTGCCAGCACCCGGGCAGACAACACTGAAGCTTTCTTT CASTRADNTEAFF
NA TRBJ2-1 NA TRBV6-5 TGTGCCAGCAGTGAGAGTGGTGAGCAGTTCTTC CASSESGEQFF
NA TRBJ2-7 NA TRBV6-2/TRBV6-3 TGTGCCAGCGGAGCAGGGGAAGCCTACGAGCAGTACTTC CASGAGEAYEQYF